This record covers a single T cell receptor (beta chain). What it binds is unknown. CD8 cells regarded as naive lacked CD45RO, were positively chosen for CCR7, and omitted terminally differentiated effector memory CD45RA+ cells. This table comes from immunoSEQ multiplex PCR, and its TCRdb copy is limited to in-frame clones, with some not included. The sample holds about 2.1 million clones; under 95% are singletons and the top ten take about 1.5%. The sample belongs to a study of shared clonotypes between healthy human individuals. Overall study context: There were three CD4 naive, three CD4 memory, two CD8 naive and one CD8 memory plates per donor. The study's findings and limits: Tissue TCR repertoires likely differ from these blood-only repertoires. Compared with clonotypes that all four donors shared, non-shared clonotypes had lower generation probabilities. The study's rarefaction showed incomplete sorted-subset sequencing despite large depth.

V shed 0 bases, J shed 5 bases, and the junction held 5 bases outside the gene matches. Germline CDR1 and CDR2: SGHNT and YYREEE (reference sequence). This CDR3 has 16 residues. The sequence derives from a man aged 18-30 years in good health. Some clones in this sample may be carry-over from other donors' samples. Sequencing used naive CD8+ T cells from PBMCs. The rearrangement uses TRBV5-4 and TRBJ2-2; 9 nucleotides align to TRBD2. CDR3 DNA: TGTGCCAGCAGCTTGGTGGGCCTAGCGGGAACCGGGGAGCTGTTTTTT. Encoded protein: CASSLVGLAGTGELFF.